This T cell receptor beta chain appears in the sequencing data of a study of blood T cell repertoires in COVID-19. In the study overall: PBMCs, B-cell-depleted T cells, or T cells were the source of the cDNA or gDNA that made up the material.

This clone is a singleton in its sample. Methods used by the authors: For nucleated cells, counts were estimated from reference gene primer amplification. The repertoire was sequenced with immunoSEQ multiplex PCR; TCRdb's copy has only in-frame clones and lacks some. The V and J calls and clone size come from that table; D and trimming were worked out from the DNA. The data show approximately 79,000 clones, around nine tenths seen once. The receptor's source is a man between 60 and 75 years old with acute or convalescent COVID-19. The sample was peripheral blood.

In nucleotides, the CDR3 is TGCAGCGCACCCGGGACAGGAGTGGAGACCCAGTACTTC. Protein sequence: CSAPGTGVETQYF. The V and J genes are TRBV29-1 and TRBJ2-5; 8 nucleotides match TRBD1. The CDR3 runs 13 residues. V gave up 7 bases and J gave up 5 bases; unmatched junction bases: 9. CDR1 and CDR2 (germline): SQVTM, ANQGSEA.